The source of this T cell receptor beta chain is a study of CD8 T cells in Susac syndrome. Study details: Blood was drawn from patients with Susac syndrome. At that point, they were therapy-naive, on corticosteroids, or on intravenous immunoglobulin alone.

Study-wide findings and caveats: It was acknowledged by the study that relatively few individuals were included in its TCR sequencing and HLA analysis.

The CDR3 length is 13 residues. Trimming cost V 6 bases and J 1 base, with 9 bases left between them. Germline V gene lookup returns CDR1 SNHLY and CDR2 FYNNEI. After extraction with the RNeasy kit, about 0.5 to 1 ug of the RNA was reverse transcribed using random hexamers. Multiplex immunoSEQ PCR targeted 54 Vbeta and 13 Jbeta TCR beta segments. TCRdb called the immunoSEQ multiplex PCR reads again in MiXCR, with one record for every CDR3 protein. This table has some 130,000 distinct CDR3 sequences, roughly 94% appearing once. From blood CD8+ and CD4+ T cells, the TCR beta chain was sequenced. Regarding this clonotype: As yet, its antigen is unknown.

V usage is TRBV2 and J usage is TRBJ1-1; D gene ambiguous. Sequencing input: CD8+ T cells from PBMCs. This TCR was sampled from a human donor with Susac syndrome. The CDR3 DNA follows: TGTGCCAGCAGGGACTTATCGAACACTGAAGCTTTCTTT. As protein: CASRDLSNTEAFF.